This T cell receptor (beta chain) comes out of a study of blood T cell repertoires in COVID-19. Study-wide context: Donors in the United States, Italy and Spain gave samples during acute or convalescent COVID-19.

This table comes from immunoSEQ multiplex PCR, and its TCRdb copy is limited to in-frame clones, with some not included. Among about 300,000 clones listed, around 92% were seen once. This clone was seen just once. Germline V gene lookup returns CDR1 SGHDT and CDR2 YYEEEE. This CDR3 has 15 amino acids. Trimming took off 4 bases at V and 2 bases at J, with 12 bases between the two ends. The chain employs TRBV5-6 and TRBJ2-2, with D perhaps matching TRBD2 (6 bases). The sequenced sample consisted of peripheral blood. The clonotype comes from a man aged 18 to 29 who had recovered from COVID-19. The CDR3, as DNA: TGTGCCAGCAGCCCCCGGGACTTCAACACCGGGGAGCTGTTTTTT. Amino acids: CASSPRDFNTGELFF.